This T cell receptor (beta chain) was captured in a study of cytomegalovirus exposure and HLA in healthy donors (dated by TCRdb to about 2017). Context from the whole study: An earlier analysis of 550 to 700 of the donors reported 250 to 350 Gb of sequence data and some 100 million unique TCR beta sequences from about 200 million T cells. Alongside the repertoire data, information on donor age, sex, ethnicity and CMV serostatus was compiled. Among the roughly 400 genotyped donors, around 81% belonged to the genetic ancestry cluster associated with self-reported Caucasian donors. The T cell repertoires of around 730 subjects were profiled by immunosequencing and related to cytomegalovirus serostatus. The study aimed to test whether cataloging public T cell receptors could reveal signatures of past pathogen exposure. The number of donors typed differed by locus, with 629-630 for A, B, C, DRB1 and DQB1, 522 for DQA1, approximately 570 for DPA1, and approximately 470 for DPB1. HLA typing included class I and class II loci at four-digit resolution. In a later genetic analysis, genome-wide SNP genotypes for about 65% of the roughly 670 donors were used, and that subset was treated as a discovery cohort. An early release that covered around 590 HLA-typed donors contained approximately 300 gigabases of sequencing data and 75 million to 100 million unique TCR sequences. Across 398 genotyped donors of the cohort, an average of about 240,000 unique TCR beta nucleotide sequences per donor were sequenced, and roughly 18% of those sequences were non-productive. Every discovery cohort repertoire had been produced on one sequencing platform. The study combined high-throughput TCR immunosequencing, statistical association of individual TCRs with disease status, and machine learning to predict cytomegalovirus infection status. To decide whether each TCR beta V gene segment behaved as functional or pseudogenic, an earlier analysis of nearly 600 of the donors relied on high-throughput TCR beta sequencing. A later analysis re-examined previously published TCR beta repertoires from more than 650 donors and added high-resolution HLA genotyping to investigate patterns of TCR occurrence. Besides the first cohort of 500 to 700 subjects, a separate validation cohort made up of over 100 different subjects was used. Because of strong linkage in the cohort, five DR-DQ haplotypes were treated as single units for association and clustering. The later analysis used no new phenotypic data to find candidate immune exposures, relying instead on TCR beta sequences and their occurrence across donors.

On the study overall, not on this receptor specifically: Cytomegalovirus status was reported to be diagnosed by the classifier with high specificity and sensitivity in both the original and validation cohorts. In a later analysis, HLA-associated TCR beta chains showed more clonal expansion and lower generation probabilities than non-associated chains that were equally common. In a later analysis, several top co-occurrence clusters were reported to appear linked to parvovirus B19, influenza, CMV and Epstein-Barr virus. Correlated functional status among segregating V segments might reflect linkage disequilibrium, but an unknown experimental factor could not be ruled out. A later analysis found that TCR association rates varied across HLA loci, with DRB1 alleles showing the most associated TCRs and HLA-C alleles the fewest. According to a later genetic analysis, donors in an Asian-associated ancestry cluster had fewer N-insertions in productive TCRs than the approximately 670-donor mean. In vitro tests confirmed that a few of the cytomegalovirus-associated TCR beta chains recognize cytomegalovirus antigens. According to a later analysis, most CMV-associated TCR beta chains appeared to be HLA-restricted, and the HLA associations seemed to be driven largely by CMV exposure. The study listed 150 to 200 TCR beta chains as associated with cytomegalovirus. Presence/absence analyses assumed roughly uniform sequencing depth across donors, an assumption that may not hold. Assigning TCR associations to individual alleles was difficult when HLA alleles, especially DR and DQ, strongly co-occurred. A cluster of highly shared sequence variants was judged likely to represent a technical artifact of the sequencing pipeline. Because HLA typing was unavailable for some donors at each locus, only the typed subset was used in association tests. In an earlier analysis of 500 to 650 of the donors, most TCR beta V segments appeared in productive rearrangements about 90% or about 30% of the time, broadly matching IMGT annotations. While some public TCRs were present in many individuals, most TCR sequences turned up only very rarely across donors. A further reported finding was that TCR beta sequences accurately predicted the HLA-A and HLA-B alleles for most subjects in the first cohort. In a later genetic analysis, a missense DCLRE1C variant was associated with V-gene and J-gene trimming of TCR beta chains, and the association was replicated in an independent cohort. CMV serostatus was the only immune exposure information available for the cohort. According to the authors, the approach could potentially be generalized to other disease states and immunological phenotypes. This cohort had only TCR beta chains sequenced, and the lack of alpha or paired-chain data limited which features could be detected. The 87-base-pair reads could not distinguish some IMGT-functional V segments, including TRBV6-2 and TRBV6-3, so those segments were excluded. Approximately 16 rarely observed V segments, including chromosome 9 orphons, were excluded from the earlier analysis of several hundred of the donors because counts were too low. In a later analysis, 15,000 to 20,000 TCR beta sequences were associated with specific HLA alleles at a false discovery rate of 0.05.

For CDR1 and CDR2, the germline V gene (reference sequence) lists SEHNR and FQNEAQ. CDR3 length: 14 amino acids, cysteine to phenylalanine. Left in the record is the CDR3 DNA by itself, 42 bases read in frame from the first base. Relative to germline, V is 8 bases shorter and J is 1 base shorter, with 15 bases between their ends. About this clone itself: What antigen it recognizes has not been identified. No base-level quality is on record; no much larger clone is a single base apart.

The cohort comprised fewer than 700 healthy bone marrow donors. At the time of sampling, all cohort members were nominally healthy, though unrecorded immune exposures were likely present. The donor tested CMV seropositive, placing the donor among the 250 to 300 seropositive members of the cohort. Every donor gave a peripheral blood sample, and the peripheral blood mononuclear cells from that sample were used for TCR beta sequencing. Genomic DNA was extracted from the blood cell samples with the Qiagen DNeasy Blood Extraction Kit. Libraries were constructed by the immunoSEQ multiplex PCR assay. For the multiplex PCR, a mixture combining 60 forward primers for TCR Vbeta segments and 13 reverse primers for TCR Jbeta segments was used. A multiplex PCR assay on genomic DNA amplified the CDR3 region of rearranged TCR beta genes. Amplified TCR beta libraries were sequenced as 87-base-pair reads on the Illumina HiSeq System. The paper's processing steps were these. A later analysis counted approximately 84 million unique TCR beta chains across the 550 to 750 repertoires, and around 12 million of these chains were shared by at least two donors. Raw reads were error-corrected and collapsed into unique sequences with a nearest-neighbor algorithm that merged closely related sequences to remove PCR and sequencing errors. Alignment of CDR3 sequences to IMGT reference sequences was used to assign V, D and J gene segments. For a sequence to be retained, at least a six-nucleotide match to both a V gene segment and a J gene segment was required. A rearrangement was called productive if the CDR3 had no stop codons and remained in frame with V and J, and every other rearrangement was called non-productive. Following IMGT convention, CDR3 was defined as the stretch from the second conserved V-encoded cysteine to the conserved J-encoded phenylalanine. The earlier analysis of about 610 of the donors excluded sequences that lacked an unambiguous match to a single V gene segment. An earlier analysis of just under 600 of the donors called V segments functional above 56.7% productive rearrangements and segregating when the between-donor standard deviation exceeded 5%. To diagnose cytomegalovirus status from the catalog of TCR beta chain sequences, a statistical classification framework was built. V and J gene assignment, in a later analysis, came from comparing TCR nucleotide sequences with IMGT/GENE-DB human TR gene sequences. Using the TCRdist pipeline, a later analysis assigned CDR3 sequences along with most-parsimonious VDJ recombination scenarios. A later analysis defined each TCR beta chain by its CDR3 amino acid sequence plus V-gene family, and excluded reads lacking a unique V-gene family. A later analysis removed 500 to 600 highly shared, low-generation-probability nucleotide sequences to deal with suspected cross-contamination and a sequencing artifact. In a later analysis, a clonal expansion index was calculated for each public chain from normalized within-repertoire ranks of inferred template counts. Generation probabilities in a later analysis came from a VDJ recombination model fitted to out-of-frame rearrangements, and those results were checked against IGoR. In a later analysis, hypergeometric tests were used to score TCR-TCR, TCR-HLA and TCR-CMV co-occurrence, with a repertoire-size bias correction applied to TCR pairs. To estimate false discovery rates, a later analysis permuted the HLA or CMV assignments 20 times. In a later analysis, co-occurring TCRs were grouped using DBSCAN, and TCRdist sequence similarity was added for clustering within HLA-allele-positive subsets. For co-occurrence clustering, repertoires with fewer than 30,000 or more than 120,000 public chains were excluded, along with a handful of repertoires with anomalous nucleotide sharing. Held by TCRdb, this immuneACCESS table contains in-frame sequences only and omits some clones. Under half of the omission traces to an unresolved V gene where checked; the cause of the rest is unknown. V and J calls and clone size follow that table, whereas D and trimming were derived from the DNA. Across this sample there are roughly 160,000 clones, with about 76% seen only once. The ten top clones hold about 4.9% of the sample.

This TCR was sampled from a woman aged 18-30 years in good health and CMV-seropositive. This chain joins TRBV7-9 to TRBJ2-7; the D gene is possibly TRBD1, with 5 bases matching. What was sequenced was PBMCs. The sequenced DNA: TGTGCCAGCGGGGCCAGCGAAGGTTCCTACGAGCAGTACTTC. The encoded protein is CASGASEGSYEQYF.